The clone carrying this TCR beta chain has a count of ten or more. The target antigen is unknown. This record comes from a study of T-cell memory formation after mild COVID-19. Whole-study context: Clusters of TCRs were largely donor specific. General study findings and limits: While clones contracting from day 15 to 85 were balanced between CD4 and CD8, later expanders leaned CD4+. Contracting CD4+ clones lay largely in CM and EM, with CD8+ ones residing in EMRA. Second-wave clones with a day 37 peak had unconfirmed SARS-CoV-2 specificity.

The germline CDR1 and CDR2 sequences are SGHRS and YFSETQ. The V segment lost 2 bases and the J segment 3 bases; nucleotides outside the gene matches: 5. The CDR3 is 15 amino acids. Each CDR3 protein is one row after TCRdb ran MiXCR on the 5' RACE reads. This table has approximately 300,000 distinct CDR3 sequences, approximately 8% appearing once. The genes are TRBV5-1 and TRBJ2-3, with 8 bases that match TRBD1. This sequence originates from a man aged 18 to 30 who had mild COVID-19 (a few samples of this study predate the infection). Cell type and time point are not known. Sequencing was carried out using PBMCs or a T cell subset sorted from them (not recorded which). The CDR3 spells CASSFGQGNTDTQYF. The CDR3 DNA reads TGCGCCAGCAGCTTCGGACAGGGTAATACAGATACGCAGTATTTT.